The clone carrying this T cell receptor beta chain was seen more than once but under ten times. No antigen is known for it. TCRdb's copy holds only in-frame clones and misses some; the assay was immunoSEQ multiplex PCR. This sample has about 110,000 clones; around 89% occur once, and the top ten carry roughly 1.6%. This entry belongs to a study of T cell responses to AZD1222 COVID-19 vaccine. In the study overall: Samples with a second dose at about 4 or about 12 weeks were pooled together. Overall study findings and caveats: The study found Spike-specific TCR breadth and depth rose after two AZD1222 doses.

V gave up 0 bases and J gave up 7 bases; unmatched junction bases: 4. This CDR3 spans 16 amino acids. Germline CDR1 is LGHDT and CDR2 is YNNKEL (reference sequence). Source: peripheral blood, taken on day 0 of AZD1222 vaccination. This chain links TRBV3-1 (or the pseudogene TRBV3-2) with TRBJ1-6, with 9 bases matching TRBD1. The clonotype comes from an adult in good health. The CDR3 DNA reads TGTGCCAGCAGCCAAGAGTGGGACAGGGACAATTCACCCCTCCACTTT. Amino acids: CASSQEWDRDNSPLHF.